Below, 14 T cell receptor beta chains from the same sample are listed, as sequenced in a study of CD8 T cells in Susac syndrome. When the RNA was reverse transcribed, random hexamers were used with an input of about 0.45 to 1 ug. TCRdb re-analysed the immunoSEQ multiplex PCR reads in MiXCR, keeping a single row per CDR3 protein. The data show 170,000 or so distinct CDR3 sequences, with more than 95% seen just once and around 0.12% held by the top ten. Specimen: CD4+ T cells from PBMCs. These receptors were taken from a human donor with Susac syndrome.

V is TRBV27 and J is TRBJ2-7; TRBD2 is a possible D gene (5 bases). This CDR3 comprises 13 residues. V was shortened by 5 bases and J by 3 bases, with 11 bases between the two germline ends. CDR1 and CDR2 from the germline V gene are MNHEY and SMNVEV (reference sequence). The CDR3 DNA sequence: TGTGCCAGCAGTCCCCGTGGAGGCTACGAGCAGTACTTC. Its protein product is CASSPRGGYEQYF.

This chain connects TRBV28 to TRBJ2-2; no reliable D call. Germline V gives CDR1 MDHEN, CDR2 SYDVKM. The CDR3 has 12 residues. The V gene lost 3 bases and the J gene lost 8 bases, with 7 bases spanning the gap. The chain's CDR3 is CASSFYPGELFF. CDR3 DNA: TGTGCCAGCAGTTTTTACCCGGGGGAGCTGTTTTTT.

The chain is built from TRBV6-1 and TRBJ2-7; D is undetermined. Looked up from germline, CDR1 is MNHNS and CDR2 is SASEGT. Trimming removed 2 bases from V and 6 bases from J, with 8 bases in between. The CDR3 is 12 amino acids. The CDR3 loop reads CASSEMDGEQYF. In nucleotides, the CDR3 is TGTGCCAGCAGTGAAATGGATGGCGAGCAGTACTTC.

The rearrangement uses TRBV28 and TRBJ1-2; D is unclear. CDR3 length equals 15 residues. V was shortened by 3 bases and J by 6 bases, with 17 bases between the two germline ends. The germline CDR1 and CDR2 sequences are MDHEN and SYDVKM. CDR3 protein: CASSFPLGRVDGYTF. The CDR3 bases are TGTGCCAGCAGTTTTCCGCTCGGGAGGGTCGATGGCTACACCTTC.

J is TRBJ1-5 and V is TRBV14, with D unresolved. The CDR3 runs 16 residues. Germline loops: CDR1 SGHDN, CDR2 FVKESK. V was pared by 1 base and J by 4 bases, with 14 bases between. The CDR3 here is CASSQGGSGGNQPQHF. DNA for the CDR3: TGTGCCAGCAGCCAAGGAGGTTCGGGTGGGAATCAGCCCCAGCATTTT.

V gene TRBV6-1 combines with J gene TRBJ2-7; 7 nucleotides align to TRBD1. In germline, CDR1 is MNHNS, CDR2 SASEGT. The CDR3 is made up of 15 amino acids. V was pared by 4 bases and J by 1 base, with 7 bases of the junction left unmatched. CDR3 protein: CASSGKSGQSYEQYF. Here the CDR3 DNA reads TGTGCCAGCAGTGGAAAGTCGGGACAGTCCTACGAGCAGTACTTC.

J is TRBJ1-1 and V is TRBV30; 7 bases map to TRBD1. CDR1 is GTSNPN and CDR2 is SVGIG in the germline V gene (reference sequence). Unmatched junction bases numbered 4, after V lost 3 bases and J lost 0 bases. The CDR3 loop spans 14 amino acids. The CDR3 here is CAWSWDRLNTEAFF. CDR3 sequence (DNA): TGTGCCTGGAGCTGGGACAGATTGAACACTGAAGCTTTCTTT.

The V call is TRBV29-1, the J call TRBJ2-1; D unresolved. V lost 4 bases and J 1 base, leaving 5 bases between the germline ends. In germline, CDR1 is SQVTM, CDR2 ANQGSEA. The CDR3 has 12 amino acids. CDR3 residues: CSVVPSYNEQFF. In DNA form, the CDR3 reads TGCAGCGTTGTACCTTCCTACAATGAGCAGTTCTTC.

This sequence joins TRBV3-1 and TRBJ1-1; D not resolved. Trimming stripped 0 bases from V and 2 bases from J, with 7 bases between. There are 14 residues in the CDR3. Germline lookup yields CDR1 LGHDT and CDR2 YNNKEL (reference sequence). The chain's CDR3 is CASSQDSLNTEAFF. The CDR3 coding sequence is TGTGCCAGCAGCCAAGATAGCCTCAACACTGAAGCTTTCTTT.

This chain connects TRBV9 to TRBJ1-5, with 7 positions matching TRBD1. CDR3 length: 15 residues. CDR1 SGDLS and CDR2 YYNGEE come from the germline V gene. V shed 4 bases, J shed 7 bases, and the junction held 11 bases outside the gene matches. DNA for the CDR3: TGTGCCAGCAGCTTTACAGGGGTTGAGGGCCAGCCCCAGCATTTT. Its protein is CASSFTGVEGQPQHF.

The V gene is TRBV28, the J gene TRBJ2-1; TRBD1 matches 9 bases. Losses at the gene ends were 8 bases for V and 4 bases for J; bases not matched to a gene: 9. CDR1 is MDHEN and CDR2 is SYDVKM in the germline V gene. The CDR3 consists of 15 residues. In DNA form, the CDR3 reads TGTGCCAGCTATCGACCGGGACAGGGATACAATGAGCAGTTCTTC. It yields the protein CASYRPGQGYNEQFF.

The chain links TRBV6-2 or TRBV6-3 to TRBJ1-2; D gene unclear. CDR1 is MNHEY, CDR2 SVGEGT, per germline. The CDR3 consists of 12 residues. V was cut by 8 bases and J by 0 bases, with 7 bases left in between. The CDR3, as DNA: TGTGCCAGCGGGGTACCTAACTATGGCTACACCTTC. This translates into CASGVPNYGYTF.

The chain joins TRBV29-1 to TRBJ2-2; either TRBD1 or TRBD2 may supply D (6 bases each). Germline-derived CDR1 and CDR2 are SQVTM and ANQGSEA. The CDR3 extends over 14 amino acids. The germline V and J ends were trimmed by 4 bases and 2 bases, with 11 bases remaining between them. The CDR3 coding sequence is TGCAGCGTTGTTGGGGGGCCAAACACCGGGGAGCTGTTTTTT. Translated, it gives CSVVGGPNTGELFF.

The chain carries TRBV5-4 and TRBJ2-7; TRBD1 is a possible D gene (5 bases). CDR3 length equals 13 residues. Per germline, CDR1 SGHNT and CDR2 YYREEE (reference sequence). V lost 4 bases and J 7 bases, leaving 15 bases between the germline ends. The CDR3 is CASSGATLKEQYF. The CDR3 DNA follows: TGTGCCAGCAGCGGGGCTACCCTAAAGGAGCAGTACTTC.